One sample yielded the 21 T cell receptor beta chains listed below, sequenced in a study of breast tumors, draining lymph nodes, adjacent tissues. Breast cancer patients provided tissue from their axillary draining lymph nodes. One entry per CDR3 protein results from TCRdb running MiXCR on the multiplex PCR reads. Here the sample spans approximately 280,000 distinct CDR3 sequences, roughly 31% being singletons. The material sequenced was axillary lymph node tissue. The receptors were gathered from a female donor with breast cancer. Some clones in this sample may be carry-over from other donors' samples.

In its sample, this clonotype was seen once. The chain couples TRBV12-3 or TRBV12-4 to TRBJ1-6, with 7 bases that match TRBD1. The CDR3 is made up of 16 amino acids. V trimming: 5 bases; J trimming: 0 bases; junction bases outside the gene matches: 4. CDR3 DNA: TGTGCCAGCAGTCGGACAGGATACTCCTATAATTCACCCCTCCACTTT. It codes for CASSRTGYSYNSPLHF.

Details on this clonotype: A much larger clonotype is one base distant, so this may be a read error. This rearrangement joins TRBV5-1 to TRBJ2-7, with 8 bases lining up with TRBD2. This CDR3 region has 16 residues. The trim removed 3 bases at V and 5 bases at J, leaving 13 bases unmatched. Germline V lookup: CDR1 SGHRS, CDR2 YFSETQ. CDR3 sequence reads: CASSSGTMTSEHEQYF. The CDR3 DNA follows: TGCGCCAGCAGCTCGGGGACAATGACTAGCGAGCACGAGCAGTACTTC.

This chain links TRBV7-3 with TRBJ2-3, with D maybe TRBD1 (5 bases). Gene TRBJ1-5 matches the end of the DNA better, so the J call may be wrong. Germline V gives CDR1 SGHTA, CDR2 FQGTGA. This CDR3 is built from 15 residues. The CDR3 here is CASSLGGTTGDTQHF. The DNA of the CDR3 is TGTGCCAGCAGTCTGGGGGGGACTACGGGCGATACGCAGCATTTT.

This clonotype was counted at least ten times. The V gene is TRBV2, the J gene TRBJ2-1, with D maybe TRBD2 (6 bases). V was trimmed by 7 bases and J by 4 bases, leaving 17 bases between them. The CDR3 consists of 15 residues. Germline CDR1 reads SNHLY; CDR2 reads FYNNEI. The CDR3 sequence is CASIELGGAYNEQFF. CDR3 bases: TGTGCCAGCATAGAACTCGGCGGGGCATACAATGAGCAGTTCTTC.

This clonotype was seen ten or more times. This chain uses TRBV7-3 with TRBJ1-2; 9 bases align to TRBD1. After removal of 1 base from V and 7 bases from J, the junction contained 4 bases not matched to a gene. This CDR3 is 14 amino acids long. Germline V gene sequence: CDR1 SGHTA, CDR2 FQGTGA. This chain's CDR3 is CASSLNRGQGGYTF. CDR3 sequence (DNA): TGTGCCAGCAGCTTAAACAGGGGGCAGGGTGGCTACACCTTC.

The sample holds a few counts of this clonotype. The chain employs TRBV15 and TRBJ1-1, with D tentatively TRBD1 (5 bases). Trimming took 0 bases from V and 3 from J, leaving 17 bases between them. Germline CDR1 reads LNHNV; CDR2 reads YYDKDF (reference sequence). CDR3 length: 17 amino acids. The CDR3 DNA sequence: TGTGCCACCAGCAGAGATCTTAGTTTAGGCAGGGACACTGAAGCTTTCTTT. Encoded protein: CATSRDLSLGRDTEAFF.

This clonotype appeared many times. J is TRBJ2-7 and V is TRBV29-1, with D unresolved. Trimming removed 3 bases from V and 5 bases from J, with 14 bases in between. There are 13 residues in the CDR3. Germline lookup yields CDR1 SQVTM and CDR2 ANQGSEA. For the CDR3, the DNA is TGCAGCGTTGATGGCCCCCGAAGGGACGAGCAGTACTTC. Translation gives CSVDGPRRDEQYF.

This clonotype was detected ten times or more. CDR3 loop: CASSISRGQPQHF. The DNA for the CDR3 is TGTGCCAGTAGTATCTCCAGGGGTCAGCCCCAGCATTTT. V gene TRBV19 combines with J gene TRBJ1-5, with D possibly TRBD1 on 6 matching bases. CDR3 length: 13 amino acids. The germline CDR1 and CDR2 sequences are LNHDA and SQIVND (reference sequence). V lost 3 bases, J lost 6 bases, and 9 bases lay in between.

This clonotype has at least ten counts. The genes are TRBV14 and TRBJ2-5; TRBD2 agrees at 7 bases. The CDR3 is made up of 14 amino acids. CDR1 is SGHDN, CDR2 FVKESK, per germline. V gave up 4 bases and J gave up 5 bases; unmatched junction bases: 7. CDR3 region: CASSPRRGSETQYF. Here the CDR3 DNA reads TGTGCCAGCAGCCCGAGGCGCGGGAGTGAGACCCAGTACTTC.

This clonotype was observed a few times. It may be a read error: a sequence one base away is much more abundant. The chain combines TRBV13 with TRBJ2-7, with a weak D call TRBD2 (5 bases). Trimming stripped 6 bases from V and 3 bases from J, with 24 bases between. From germline, CDR1 is PRHDT and CDR2 FYEKMQ (reference sequence). The CDR3 spans 17 residues. The CDR3 bases are TGTGCCAGCAGAGAACCTAGCTACGGGCAAAGAAGCTACGAGCAGTACTTC. Protein product: CASREPSYGQRSYEQYF.

The chain uses TRBV7-9 and TRBJ1-1; no clear D gene. Per germline, CDR1 SEHNR and CDR2 FQNEAQ (reference sequence). Trimming shortened V by 5 bases and J by 1 base, and 17 bases separated the two germline ends. This CDR3 is 16 amino acids long. The CDR3: CASSPRGPTQNTEAFF. Here the CDR3 DNA reads TGTGCCAGCAGCCCTCGTGGGCCAACCCAGAACACTGAAGCTTTCTTT.

This clonotype was counted only a few times. V gene TRBV30 combines with J gene TRBJ2-2; D is ambiguous. Per the germline V gene, CDR1 is GTSNPN and CDR2 is SVGIG (reference sequence). Trimming took off 5 bases at V and 5 bases at J, with 12 bases between the two ends. The CDR3 has 13 amino acids. CDR3 in DNA: TGTGCCTGGTTTCCTAGTCCGACCGGGGAGCTGTTTTTT. Translated, it gives CAWFPSPTGELFF.

This clonotype was seen at least ten times. This chain links TRBV12-3 or TRBV12-4 with TRBJ2-3, with 8 nucleotides matching TRBD1. The ends lost 5 bases at V and 3 bases at J; junction bases unmatched: 10. The CDR3 contains 16 residues. The CDR3 spells CASSRRTGPATDTQYF. DNA of the CDR3: TGTGCCAGCAGTAGGCGGACAGGGCCAGCGACAGATACGCAGTATTTT.

In its sample, this clonotype was seen many times. V usage is TRBV5-5 and J usage is TRBJ2-7; D unresolved. The V end was cut by 1 base, the J end by 5 bases, with 19 bases between. The CDR3 covers 16 residues. Germline lookup yields CDR1 SGHKS and CDR2 YYEKEE (reference sequence). The CDR3 DNA is TGTGCCAGCAGCTTGACATCGGGCAGGCCAGCTGACGAGCAGTACTTC. This sequence encodes CASSLTSGRPADEQYF.

The CDR3 coding sequence is TGTGCCAGCAGTGAATGGGGCGGGAGGGCCTCAGATACGCAGTATTTT. It specifies CASSEWGGRASDTQYF. The J gene is TRBJ2-3, the V gene TRBV25-1, with TRBD2 matching over 9 bases. Germline loops: CDR1 MGHDK, CDR2 SYGVNS. The CDR3 loop spans 16 amino acids. Trimming took 1 base from V and 4 from J; bases not matched to a gene: 6.

Concerning this clonotype: This sequence may be a read error, since a much larger clone differs from it by one base. V and J are TRBV5-5 and TRBJ2-7; 8 bases match TRBD1. Germline values: CDR1 SGHKS, CDR2 YYEKEE (reference sequence). This CDR3 region has 14 residues. The V segment lost 5 bases and the J segment 1 base; nucleotides outside the gene matches: 5. The CDR3 region has the DNA TGTGCCAGCAGACGGGGACAGGCTTCCTACGAGCAGTACTTC. It specifies CASRRGQASYEQYF.

V usage is TRBV14 and J usage is TRBJ1-2, with a tentative D call TRBD1 (5 bases). From germline, CDR1 is SGHDN and CDR2 FVKESK. The CDR3 is 14 residues long. The V end lost 9 bases, the J end lost 6 bases, and 20 bases lay between the germline ends. CDR3 sequence reads: CASAQTQGSDGYTF. The CDR3 nucleotides read TGTGCCAGTGCTCAAACTCAGGGTTCGGATGGCTACACCTTC.

This clonotype has a handful of counts. A much larger clone is a single base away; this may be a read error. The chain is built from TRBV20-1 and TRBJ1-5; D is unresolved. Looked up from germline, CDR1 is DFQATT and CDR2 is SNEGSKA (reference sequence). V lost 3 bases and J 6 bases, leaving 12 bases between the germline ends. This CDR3 contains 13 residues. The CDR3 region has the DNA TGCAGTGCTAGGGTCTCTGACGGTCAGCCCCAGCATTTT. Protein sequence: CSARVSDGQPQHF.

This clonotype came up many times. The chain uses TRBV20-1 and TRBJ2-3; a weak D match, TRBD2 (6 bases). V was clipped by 6 bases and J by 0 bases, with 10 bases between them. From germline, CDR1 is DFQATT and CDR2 SNEGSKA (reference sequence). This CDR3 region has 13 residues. CDR3 protein: CSATTRSTDTQYF. CDR3 bases: TGCAGTGCCACGACTAGGAGCACAGATACGCAGTATTTT.

This clonotype came up many times. The chain is built from TRBV2 and TRBJ2-1; D remains ambiguous. Per germline, CDR1 SNHLY and CDR2 FYNNEI. The CDR3 sequence is 13 residues long. Trimming stripped 7 bases from V and 9 bases from J, with 16 bases between. This chain's CDR3 is CASIQSERVEQFF. The CDR3 DNA reads as TGTGCCAGCATCCAGTCCGAAAGGGTTGAGCAGTTCTTC. Drawing the rest from reference TRBV2 and TRBJ2-1, the complete variable domain is EPEVTQTPSHQVTQMGQEVILRCVPISNHLYFYWYRQILGQKVEFLVSFYNNEISEKSEIFDDQFSVERPDGSNFTLKIRSTKLEDSAMYFCASIQSERVEQFFGPGTRLTVL.

This clonotype was seen at least ten times. The gene calls are TRBV20-1 and TRBJ2-5; 9 bases agree with TRBD1. Germline CDR1 and CDR2: DFQATT and SNEGSKA (reference sequence). With V trimmed by 0 bases and J by 6 bases, 8 bases remained unmatched. The CDR3 has 15 residues. In nucleotides, the CDR3 is TGCAGTGCTAGAGATGAGGGGGACAGGGTAAAGACCCAGTACTTC. This gives the protein CSARDEGDRVKTQYF.